Listed here are 30 T cell receptor beta chains from one sample, sequenced in a study of neurological immune-mediated disorders. TCRdb reprocessed the 5' RACE reads with MiXCR, giving one entry per CDR3 protein. This table holds 65,000 to 90,000 distinct CDR3 sequences, 4.5% to 6.5% found once. Sequenced input: PBMCs. The origin of the receptors is a woman in her 30s with multiple sclerosis.

This clonotype occurred many times. J is TRBJ1-5 and V is TRBV15; weak D call: TRBD1 (5 bases). This CDR3 is built from 12 residues. The V gene lost 3 bases and the J gene lost 7 bases, with 7 bases spanning the gap. Germline values: CDR1 LNHNV, CDR2 YYDKDF (reference sequence). The CDR3 nucleotides are TGTGCCACCAGCAGCGGGGCGCAGCCCCAGCATTTT. Protein sequence: CATSSGAQPQHF.

The rearrangement uses TRBV6-2 or TRBV6-3 and TRBJ2-1, with TRBD2 identical over 8 bases. Germline CDR1 is MNHEY and CDR2 is SVGEGT. V dropped 7 bases and J dropped 7; count of bases not matched to a gene: 9. The length of the CDR3 is 14 residues. The CDR3 loop is CASKASGGSNEQFF. Written as DNA, the CDR3 is TGTGCCAGCAAGGCATCGGGAGGGTCGAATGAGCAGTTCTTC.

This clonotype was observed a few times. V and J are TRBV12-5 and TRBJ2-1; 14 bases are shared with TRBD2. Germline V gene sequence: CDR1 LGHNT, CDR2 FRNRAP. The CDR3 covers 19 residues. The trim removed 7 bases at V and 0 bases at J, leaving 11 bases unmatched. The DNA of the CDR3 is TGTGCTAGTGCCCGTTTAGGGACTAGCGGGAGAAGCTCCTACAATGAGCAGTTCTTC. Its protein product is CASARLGTSGRSSYNEQFF.

This clonotype was recorded a few times. The chain has TRBV29-1 and TRBJ2-2, with D possibly matching TRBD1 (6 bases). The CDR3 is 14 amino acids. V was trimmed by 3 bases and J by 6 bases, leaving 14 bases between them. Germline CDR1 is SQVTM and CDR2 is ANQGSEA. The CDR3 DNA is TGCAGCGTTGACGGGACACCCGGCGCCGGGGAGCTGTTTTTT. Encoded protein: CSVDGTPGAGELFF.

This clonotype was seen repeatedly, ten times or more. This chain links TRBV7-2 with TRBJ1-4; 10 bases line up with TRBD1. Looked up from germline, CDR1 is SGHTA and CDR2 is FQGNSA. Trimming cost V 3 bases and J 8 bases; bases outside gene matches: 6. The CDR3 covers 15 residues. The CDR3 loop reads CASSLFGTGEEKLFF. For the CDR3, the DNA is TGTGCCAGCAGCTTGTTTGGGACAGGGGAAGAAAAACTGTTTTTT.

This clonotype was recorded many times. The chain has TRBV6-4 and TRBJ2-6; possible D gene TRBD1, 5 bases. The CDR3 totals 16 residues. Germline CDR1 reads MRHNA; CDR2 reads SNTAGT. V lost 3 bases, J lost 4 bases, and 13 bases lay in between. The chain's CDR3 is CASSESSKGGANVLTF. CDR3 nucleotide sequence: TGTGCCAGCAGTGAGTCGAGTAAGGGGGGGGCCAACGTCCTGACTTTC.

This clonotype was seen ten or more times. The V call is TRBV12-3 or TRBV12-4, the J call TRBJ1-5, with D possibly matching TRBD1 (6 bases). V lost 3 bases and J lost 4, with 16 bases in between. There are 16 residues in the CDR3. The CDR3 here is CASSFSAGQRNQPQHF. DNA for the CDR3: TGTGCCAGCAGTTTTTCGGCGGGACAAAGGAATCAGCCCCAGCATTTT.

Ten or more counts support this clonotype. The J gene is TRBJ2-5, the V gene TRBV29-1, with D perhaps TRBD1 or TRBD2 (6 bases each). The V gene lost 4 bases and the J gene lost 1 base, with 13 bases spanning the gap. The CDR3 covers 14 residues. Germline V CDR1 and CDR2: SQVTM, ANQGSEA. For the CDR3, the DNA is TGCAGCGTTGGGGGTGGGGGGCTCCAAGAGACCCAGTACTTC. Protein sequence: CSVGGGGLQETQYF.

About this clonotype itself: One end of the junction fails to match germline, which may point to a read error. The chain has TRBV19 and TRBJ1-1; 7 bases match TRBD1. This CDR3 spans 15 amino acids. The V gene's germline CDR1 is LNHDA and CDR2 SQIVND (reference sequence). The CDR3 region is CVSSDLGGVSTEAFF. The CDR3 region has the DNA TGTGTCAGTAGCGATCTAGGGGGCGTGAGCACTGAAGCTTTCTTT. Variable domain in full (rest from reference TRBV19 and TRBJ1-1): DGGITQSPKYLFRKEGQNVTLSCEQNLNHDAMYWYRQDPGQGLRLIYYSQIVNDFQKGDIAEGYSVSREKKESFPLTVTSAQKNPTAFYLCVSSDLGGVSTEAFFGQGTRLTVV.

The V and J genes are TRBV5-6 and TRBJ2-5, with a tentative D call TRBD2 (5 bases). CDR3 size: 13 residues. Trimming removed 7 bases from V and 5 bases from J, with 15 bases in between. From germline, CDR1 is SGHDT and CDR2 YYEEEE. The CDR3 coding sequence is TGTGCCAGCTTGGGTCTAGCCGGGGAGACCCAGTACTTC. This encodes CASLGLAGETQYF.

This clonotype was picked up many times. This chain connects TRBV15 to TRBJ2-7, with unresolved D. The CDR3 has 13 residues. Germline CDR1 reads LNHNV; CDR2 reads YYDKDF (reference sequence). The germline V and J ends were trimmed by 0 bases and 4 bases, with 7 bases remaining between them. This CDR3 is CATSRDLKYEQYF. The CDR3 DNA is TGTGCCACCAGCAGAGATTTAAAGTACGAGCAGTACTTC.

The chain joins TRBV5-8 to TRBJ2-1, with TRBD1 identical over 9 bases. The CDR3 consists of 15 residues. With V trimmed by 2 bases and J by 5 bases, 5 bases remained unmatched. Per germline, CDR1 SGHTS and CDR2 YDEGEE. Here the CDR3 DNA reads TGTGCCAGCAGCTTACTTAGGACAGGGGACAATGAGCAGTTCTTC. Translation gives CASSLLRTGDNEQFF.

This clonotype was counted ten times or more. This rearrangement joins TRBV5-8 to TRBJ2-3; weak D call: TRBD1 (5 bases). CDR3 size: 14 residues. Germline-derived CDR1 and CDR2 are SGHTS and YDEGEE. Trimming removed 4 bases from V and 4 bases from J, with 13 bases in between. The CDR3 DNA is TGTGCCAGCAGCCGTACGACAGTGGCAGATACGCAGTATTTT. Protein: CASSRTTVADTQYF.

Of note for this clonotype: A much more abundant neighbour one base away suggests this may be a read error. The J gene is TRBJ1-5, the V gene TRBV5-1, with no clear D. CDR3 length equals 14 residues. Germline loops: CDR1 SGHRS, CDR2 YFSETQ. The CDR3 spells CASAVEPDNQHQHF. The DNA of the CDR3 is TGCGCCAGCGCGGTGGAGCCTGACAATCAGCACCAGCATTTT.

This clonotype came up many times. The chain is built from TRBV5-1 and TRBJ2-1, with D perhaps matching TRBD1 or TRBD2 (6 bases each). From germline, CDR1 is SGHRS and CDR2 YFSETQ. This CDR3 has 14 residues. V was shortened by 5 bases and J by 6 bases, with 15 bases between the two germline ends. This chain's CDR3 is CASRRLRGANEQFF. The CDR3 DNA reads as TGCGCCAGCAGAAGACTGAGGGGGGCCAATGAGCAGTTCTTC.

This clonotype was seen a handful of times. V is TRBV25-1 and J is TRBJ2-3; 8 bases map to TRBD2. Germline CDR1 is MGHDK and CDR2 is SYGVNS. With 4 bases clipped from V and 1 base from J, the junction kept 4 bases outside the gene matches. The CDR3 is 15 amino acids. CDR3 region: CASSGAGGGTDTQYF. CDR3 coding DNA: TGTGCCAGCAGTGGGGCGGGAGGCGGCACAGATACGCAGTATTTT.

In this sample, this clonotype turned up many times. The V call is TRBV5-1, the J call TRBJ2-7; D uncertain. V was trimmed by 7 bases and J by 6 bases, leaving 17 bases between them. Per germline, CDR1 SGHRS and CDR2 YFSETQ. There are 13 residues in the CDR3. CDR3 DNA sequence: TGCGCCAGCCGCCCCGACCGCTTCGGCGAGCAGTACTTC. Protein: CASRPDRFGEQYF.

This clonotype was seen more than once but under ten times. The rearrangement links TRBV20-1 to TRBJ2-5; 10 bases fit TRBD1. Looked up from germline, CDR1 is DFQATT and CDR2 is SNEGSKA (reference sequence). CDR3 length: 16 amino acids. V was pared by 5 bases and J by 4 bases, with 13 bases of the junction left unmatched. Written as DNA, the CDR3 is TGCAGTGCTCATACCCTGGGACAGGGGACATCAGAGACCCAGTACTTC. The encoded protein is CSAHTLGQGTSETQYF.

Comments on this clonotype: A much larger clone differs from this one at a single base, so this may be a read error. This chain uses TRBV5-6 with TRBJ2-5; 7 nucleotides match TRBD1. The length of the CDR3 is 14 residues. Germline V gene sequence: CDR1 SGHDT, CDR2 YYEEEE. The CDR3 loop is CASSQGTAQENQYF. Here the CDR3 DNA reads TGTGCCAGCAGCCAGGGGACAGCCCAAGAGAACCAGTACTTC.

This clonotype was detected ten times or more. The CDR3 nucleotides read TGCAGTGCTAGGGCTACCATGGGACGCTCTCTCGAGCAGTACTTC. Translating it yields CSARATMGRSLEQYF. The chain joins TRBV20-1 to TRBJ2-7, with D possibly called TRBD1 or TRBD2 (5 bases each). Trimming cost V 3 bases and J 6 bases, with 21 bases left between them. This CDR3 has 15 amino acids. Germline V gene lookup returns CDR1 DFQATT and CDR2 SNEGSKA (reference sequence).

The sample holds many counts of this clonotype. The chain links TRBV20-1 to TRBJ2-7, with 7 bases fitting TRBD2. Germline-derived CDR1 and CDR2 are DFQATT and SNEGSKA (reference sequence). The CDR3 has 17 amino acids. With 0 bases clipped from V and 1 base from J, the junction kept 12 bases outside the gene matches. In DNA form, the CDR3 reads TGCAGTGCTAGAGATGCCCGGGGGAGGGAGGGTTCCTACGAGCAGTACTTC. Its translation is CSARDARGREGSYEQYF.

This clonotype was picked up many times. This chain uses TRBV20-1 with TRBJ2-3; D remains ambiguous. CDR1 is DFQATT, CDR2 SNEGSKA, per germline (reference sequence). The ends were cut back, 0 bases at V and 0 bases at J, with 10 bases in the middle. There are 15 residues in the CDR3. CDR3 DNA sequence: TGCAGTGCTAGAGATGCCGTATCTAGCACAGATACGCAGTATTTT. As protein: CSARDAVSSTDTQYF.

The chain employs TRBV20-1 and TRBJ2-1; 8 bases match TRBD1. V was clipped by 4 bases and J by 7 bases; unmatched bases: 9. CDR3 length equals 14 residues. Germline assignment: CDR1 DFQATT and CDR2 SNEGSKA (reference sequence). The CDR3, as DNA: TGCAGTGCTAATCCCGGGACAGGCGCAAATGAGCAGTTCTTC. Translating it yields CSANPGTGANEQFF.

This clonotype was observed at least ten times. The chain couples TRBV5-1 to TRBJ1-6; D possibly corresponds to TRBD1 (5 bases). Trimming shortened V by 3 bases and J by 8 bases, and 12 bases separated the two germline ends. The CDR3 runs 14 residues. Germline lookup yields CDR1 SGHRS and CDR2 YFSETQ. Here the CDR3 reads CASSWGSLDSPLHF. DNA for the CDR3: TGCGCCAGCAGCTGGGGGTCTCTTGATTCACCCCTCCACTTT.

This clonotype has ten or more counts. The chain employs TRBV20-1 and TRBJ2-2, with 8 bases that match TRBD2. The CDR3 totals 14 residues. Germline V lookup: CDR1 DFQATT, CDR2 SNEGSKA (reference sequence). CDR3 nucleotide sequence: TGCAGCGTACCTTATAGCGGGGTCACCGGGGAGCTGTTTTTT. The encoded protein is CSVPYSGVTGELFF.

This clonotype was detected ten times or more. V is TRBV5-1 and J is TRBJ2-5; TRBD2 matches 8 bases. Trimming took 4 bases from V and 3 from J; bases not matched to a gene: 14. The CDR3 spans 17 residues. The germline gives CDR1 SGHRS, CDR2 YFSETQ. Written as DNA, the CDR3 is TGCGCCAGCAGCCTACCCAGGCGGGGGGCGATGGAAGAGACCCAGTACTTC. It yields the protein CASSLPRRGAMEETQYF.

This clonotype was counted many times. The genes are TRBV10-3 and TRBJ2-1; 7 bases are shared with TRBD2. Germline V gene sequence: CDR1 ENHRY, CDR2 SYGVKD. The CDR3 is 14 amino acids. Trimming at V came to 0 bases and at J to 12 bases, leaving 8 bases not matched to a gene. DNA of the CDR3: TGTGCCATCAGTGAGTCGACTTTAGCGGGTAGGCAGTTCTTC. Amino acid sequence: CAISESTLAGRQFF.

This clonotype was detected ten times or more. V is TRBV6-5 and J is TRBJ1-1; D not certain. This CDR3 is built from 15 residues. Trimming removed 0 bases at V and 1 base at J, with 9 bases between. Germline values: CDR1 MNHEY, CDR2 SVGAGI. The CDR3 is CASSYSNSQNTEAFF. The CDR3 DNA reads as TGTGCCAGCAGTTACTCGAATTCACAGAACACTGAAGCTTTCTTT.

This clonotype was counted at least ten times. The chain employs TRBV6-5 and TRBJ1-3; unclear D gene. V shed 6 bases and J shed 0 bases, with 12 bases lying between them. Germline lookup yields CDR1 MNHEY and CDR2 SVGAGI. CDR3 length equals 15 residues. In DNA form, the CDR3 reads TGTGCCAGCAGCTACGGGCCGACCTCTGGAAACACCATATATTTT. Residues: CASSYGPTSGNTIYF.

This clonotype was observed many times. The genes are TRBV7-8 and TRBJ2-2; 8 bases match TRBD1. The CDR3 totals 13 residues. J was trimmed by 6 bases and V by 4 bases; bases with no gene match: 1. Per germline, CDR1 SGHVS and CDR2 FQNEAQ. The CDR3 sequence is CASSSDRAGELFF. The CDR3 DNA is TGTGCCAGCAGCTCGGACAGGGCCGGGGAGCTGTTTTTT.